This note documents a single T cell receptor (beta chain) sequence. Its antigen is unknown. These data belong to a study of CD8 T cells in ankylosing spondylitis. Overall study results and limits: For ankylosing spondylitis blood, a TCR beta motif of 7 to 9 highly homologous variants appeared characteristic. Reportedly, matched ankylosing spondylitis synovial fluid was significantly enriched for disease-linked clones. Existing reports had already noted some motif variants in reactive arthritis synovial fluid and blood.

V lost 6 bases and J lost 2, with 9 bases in between. CDR1 and CDR2 (germline): MNHEY, SMNVEV (reference sequence). There are 13 residues in the CDR3. MiXCR, applied by TCRdb to the 5' RACE reads, yields one record per CDR3 protein. The table lists some 700,000 distinct CDR3 sequences, around 20% of them singletons. The clonotype was recovered from a male donor with ankylosing spondylitis. The V call is TRBV27, the J call TRBJ2-3; a weak D match, TRBD1 (6 bases). Sequenced: blood, either unsorted or a sorted T cell fraction (not recorded which). CDR3 region: CASRRQDTDTQYF. CDR3 bases: TGTGCCAGCAGACGACAGGACACAGATACGCAGTATTTT.